The 22 T cell receptor beta chains presented below share a single source sample, sequenced in a study of chemoradiotherapy in HPV16-positive cancers. TCRdb's copy holds only in-frame clones and misses some; the assay was immunoSEQ multiplex PCR. Of 30,000 to 35,000 clones in the sample, over 75% were seen once. The sequenced sample was blood, obtained from a patient who underwent chemoradiotherapy. These receptors were taken from a human donor with HPV-associated anogenital cancer.

CDR3 nucleotides: TGCGCCAGCAGCCAAGAATGGGTGGGCTATGGCTACACCTTC. It is translated as CASSQEWVGYGYTF. V gene TRBV4-3 combines with J gene TRBJ1-2, with D uncertain. This CDR3 has 14 residues. Trimming took off 0 bases at V and 4 bases at J, with 9 bases between the two ends. Germline values: CDR1 LGHNA, CDR2 YSLEER.

CDR3 residues: CASSSQGAVDTQYF. As DNA, the CDR3 is TGTGCCAGCAGCTCACAGGGGGCTGTAGATACGCAGTATTTT. J is TRBJ2-3 and V is TRBV5-5; 9 positions agree with TRBD1. J gave up 5 bases and V 3 bases, and 4 bases lay outside the gene matches. There are 14 residues in the CDR3. CDR1 and CDR2 from the germline V gene are SGHKS and YYEKEE (reference sequence).

The CDR3 loop is CASSPGTVSTDTQYF. DNA of the CDR3: TGTGCCAGCAGCCCCGGGACGGTTAGCACAGATACGCAGTATTTT. V gene TRBV7-3 combines with J gene TRBJ2-3; D tentatively reads TRBD1 or TRBD2 (5 bases each). V lost 5 bases, J lost 0 bases, and 12 bases lay in between. The CDR3 contains 15 residues. Germline V gene sequence: CDR1 SGHTA, CDR2 FQGTGA. Complete variable domain (other parts from reference TRBV7-3 and TRBJ2-3): GAGVSQTPSNKVTEKGKYVELRCDPISGHTALYWYRQSLGQGPEFLIYFQGTGAADDSGLPNDRFFAVRPEGSVSTLKIQRTERGDSAVYLCASSPGTVSTDTQYFGPGTRLTVL.

The rearrangement uses TRBV6-5 and TRBJ1-1, with no clear D. The V end was cut by 7 bases, the J end by 5 bases, with 20 bases between. The CDR3 sequence is 15 residues long. Germline CDR1 is MNHEY and CDR2 is SVGAGI. The CDR3 loop reads CASKDQSFEWTEAFF. CDR3 in DNA: TGTGCCAGCAAGGACCAGTCTTTTGAATGGACTGAAGCTTTCTTT.

The chain combines TRBV4-3 with TRBJ1-4; TRBD1 matches 7 bases. J gave up 3 bases and V 2 bases, and 6 bases lay outside the gene matches. This CDR3 comprises 16 residues. The germline gives CDR1 LGHNA, CDR2 YSLEER. CDR3 nucleotide sequence: TGCGCCAGCAGCCAAAACAGGGGCGTCGCTAATGAAAAACTGTTTTTT. Protein product: CASSQNRGVANEKLFF.

J is TRBJ1-1 and V is TRBV18; no clear D. The CDR3 has 15 residues. Germline assignment: CDR1 KGHSH and CDR2 LQKENI. Trimming left V 7 bases short and J 1 base short, with 16 bases between. The CDR3 DNA is TGTGCCAGCTACGAGAACAGCTATCCGAACACTGAAGCTTTCTTT. It codes for CASYENSYPNTEAFF.

The V and J genes are TRBV6-6 and TRBJ1-1; D unclear. The germline V gene encodes CDR1 MNHNY and CDR2 SVGAGI (reference sequence). V was cut by 2 bases and J by 0 bases, with 7 bases left in between. The CDR3 totals 14 residues. CDR3 bases: TGTGCCAGCAGTTACGGCAGCATGAACACTGAAGCTTTCTTT. It yields the protein CASSYGSMNTEAFF.

The V and J genes are TRBV5-6 and TRBJ2-7; possibly TRBD1 or TRBD2 for D (5 bases each). Germline V CDR1 and CDR2: SGHDT, YYEEEE. CDR3 length equals 13 residues. V dropped 0 bases and J dropped 5 bases, with 9 bases sitting between them. Here the CDR3 reads CASSLVRGHEQYF. The CDR3 DNA sequence: TGTGCCAGCAGCTTGGTGAGGGGTCACGAGCAGTACTTC.

This clone was seen a few times. CDR3 nucleotides: TGTGCCAGCAGTGACACTTATGGCTACACCTTC. It translates to CASSDTYGYTF. V is TRBV7-2 and J is TRBJ1-2; the D is unclear. Germline lookup yields CDR1 SGHTA and CDR2 FQGNSA. The ends were cut back, 6 bases at V and 5 bases at J, with 7 bases in the middle. The CDR3 runs 11 residues.

The rearrangement links TRBV6-5 to TRBJ2-7, with D maybe TRBD1 (6 bases). Germline V CDR1 and CDR2: MNHEY, SVGAGI. V lost 6 bases to trimming and J lost 2 bases, with 17 bases between them. The CDR3 is made up of 15 amino acids. This CDR3 reads CASSDKPGHPYEQYF. The DNA for the CDR3 is TGTGCCAGCAGCGACAAACCGGGACACCCCTACGAGCAGTACTTC.

In the case of this clone: Compared with germline, one end of the junction differs, possibly owing to a read error. The chain employs TRBV27 and TRBJ1-3; D uncertain. The CDR3 spans 11 residues. CDR1 and CDR2 from the germline V gene are MNHEY and SMNVEV (reference sequence). The DNA for the CDR3 is TGTGCCAGCAGCGGGGTTCGGAGCAGTTGTTTT. Translated: CASSGVRSSCF.

J is TRBJ1-1 and V is TRBV9; D is undetermined. Trimming took 0 bases from V and 3 from J, leaving 6 bases between them. Germline V gene sequence: CDR1 SGDLS, CDR2 YYNGEE. This CDR3 has 13 amino acids. Written as DNA, the CDR3 is TGTGCCAGCAGCGTAGCGTCGGACACTGAAGCTTTCTTT. This sequence encodes CASSVASDTEAFF. Full variable domain (remainder filled in from reference TRBV9 and TRBJ1-1): DSGVTQTPKHLITATGQRVTLRCSPRSGDLSVYWYQQSLDQGLQFLIQYYNGEERAKGNILERFSAQQFPDLHSELNLSSLELGDSALYFCASSVASDTEAFFGQGTRLTVV.

This chain joins TRBV4-1 and TRBJ1-3; 8 bases are shared with TRBD1. The CDR3 covers 16 residues. Trimming cost V 1 base and J 3 bases; bases outside gene matches: 5. Germline V gene data show CDR1 as MGHRA and CDR2 as YSYEKL. The CDR3: CASSQGQGAGGNTIYF. The CDR3, as DNA: TGCGCCAGCAGCCAAGGGCAGGGGGCAGGTGGAAACACCATATATTTT.

The chain has TRBV9 and TRBJ2-5; weak D call: TRBD2 (5 bases). The CDR3 totals 16 residues. The V gene's germline CDR1 is SGDLS and CDR2 YYNGEE. The germline V and J ends were trimmed by 2 bases and 4 bases, with 18 bases remaining between them. CDR3 loop: CASSVGKRGVVETQYF. CDR3 bases: TGTGCCAGCAGCGTTGGGAAACGGGGAGTAGTAGAGACCCAGTACTTC. Drawing the rest from reference TRBV9 and TRBJ2-5, the complete variable domain is DSGVTQTPKHLITATGQRVTLRCSPRSGDLSVYWYQQSLDQGLQFLIQYYNGEERAKGNILERFSAQQFPDLHSELNLSSLELGDSALYFCASSVGKRGVVETQYFGPGTRLLVL.

The chain carries TRBV19 and TRBJ2-2; a possible D gene is TRBD1 (6 bases). Trimming pared 7 bases from V and 6 bases from J, leaving 18 bases between. The CDR3 is made up of 15 amino acids. Germline V gene data show CDR1 as LNHDA and CDR2 as SQIVND (reference sequence). CDR3 region: CASTQDRPRAGELFF. CDR3 nucleotide sequence: TGTGCCAGTACCCAGGACAGACCTAGGGCCGGGGAGCTGTTTTTT. Full variable domain (outside the CDR3, taken from reference TRBV19 and TRBJ2-2): DGGITQSPKYLFRKEGQNVTLSCEQNLNHDAMYWYRQDPGQGLRLIYYSQIVNDFQKGDIAEGYSVSREKKESFPLTVTSAQKNPTAFYLCASTQDRPRAGELFFGEGSRLTVL.

The sample holds one count of this clone. The V call is TRBV6-1, the J call TRBJ1-4; the D is unclear. The ends were cut back, 1 base at V and 7 bases at J, with 10 bases in the middle. This CDR3 region has 14 residues. CDR1 and CDR2 (germline): MNHNS, SASEGT. CDR3 residues: CASSEVSIGEKLFF. As DNA, the CDR3 is TGTGCCAGCAGTGAAGTTTCAATCGGTGAAAAACTGTTTTTT.

The chain couples TRBV2 to TRBJ2-7; tentative D call: TRBD2 (7 bases). Trimming removed 5 bases from V and 6 bases from J, with 20 bases in between. CDR1 and CDR2 from the germline V gene are SNHLY and FYNNEI. The CDR3 contains 15 residues. Here the CDR3 reads CASSRGGGGPPEQYF. The CDR3 bases are TGTGCCAGCAGTAGGGGCGGCGGGGGCCCTCCCGAGCAGTACTTC.

The chain recombines TRBV11-2 with TRBJ2-5, with 9 bases matching TRBD1. J gave up 1 base and V 0 bases, and 6 bases lay outside the gene matches. Germline V gene sequence: CDR1 SGHAT, CDR2 FQNNGV. The CDR3 is 17 amino acids. Written as DNA, the CDR3 is TGTGCCAGCAGCTTAGATCCTCCGGGACAGGGCCAAGAGACCCAGTACTTC. It codes for CASSLDPPGQGQETQYF.

This clone came up a few times. The J gene is TRBJ2-7, the V gene TRBV9; weak D call: TRBD2 (6 bases). The V gene's germline CDR1 is SGDLS and CDR2 YYNGEE. Between the trimmed V and J ends, which lost 0 bases and 7 bases, there was a span of 11 bases. The CDR3 loop spans 13 amino acids. The CDR3 here is CASSVGGEEEQYF. As DNA, the CDR3 is TGTGCCAGCAGCGTAGGGGGGGAAGAGGAGCAGTACTTC.

The rearrangement joins TRBV9 to TRBJ1-1; no definite D call. The germline V gene encodes CDR1 SGDLS and CDR2 YYNGEE. The length of the CDR3 is 14 residues. V lost 0 bases and J 7 bases, leaving 13 bases between the germline ends. The CDR3 loop is CASSVVGGLGEAFF. CDR3 coding DNA: TGTGCCAGCAGCGTAGTCGGCGGGCTGGGTGAAGCTTTCTTT. The variable domain in full, with the rest retrieved from reference TRBV9 and TRBJ1-1, is DSGVTQTPKHLITATGQRVTLRCSPRSGDLSVYWYQQSLDQGLQFLIQYYNGEERAKGNILERFSAQQFPDLHSELNLSSLELGDSALYFCASSVVGGLGEAFFGQGTRLTVV.

The chain's CDR3 is CASSFRGRGIGSQYF. In nucleotides, the CDR3 is TGTGCCAGCAGCTTTAGGGGACGAGGAATTGGTTCGCAGTATTTT. This chain uses TRBV14 with TRBJ2-3, with D possibly being TRBD1 or TRBD2 (5 bases each). The CDR3 sequence is 15 residues long. The V and J ends lost 5 bases and 10 bases respectively, with 22 bases between them. Per germline, CDR1 SGHDN and CDR2 FVKESK.

V gene TRBV5-1 combines with J gene TRBJ1-4; 9 bases match TRBD1. Germline trimming cut 3 bases from V and 7 bases from J; bases unmatched to any gene: 10. CDR3 length: 16 amino acids. CDR1 and CDR2 (germline): SGHRS, YFSETQ. CDR3 protein: CASSWGTGHVVEKLFF. For the CDR3, the DNA is TGCGCCAGCAGCTGGGGGACAGGGCACGTGGTTGAAAAACTGTTTTTT.